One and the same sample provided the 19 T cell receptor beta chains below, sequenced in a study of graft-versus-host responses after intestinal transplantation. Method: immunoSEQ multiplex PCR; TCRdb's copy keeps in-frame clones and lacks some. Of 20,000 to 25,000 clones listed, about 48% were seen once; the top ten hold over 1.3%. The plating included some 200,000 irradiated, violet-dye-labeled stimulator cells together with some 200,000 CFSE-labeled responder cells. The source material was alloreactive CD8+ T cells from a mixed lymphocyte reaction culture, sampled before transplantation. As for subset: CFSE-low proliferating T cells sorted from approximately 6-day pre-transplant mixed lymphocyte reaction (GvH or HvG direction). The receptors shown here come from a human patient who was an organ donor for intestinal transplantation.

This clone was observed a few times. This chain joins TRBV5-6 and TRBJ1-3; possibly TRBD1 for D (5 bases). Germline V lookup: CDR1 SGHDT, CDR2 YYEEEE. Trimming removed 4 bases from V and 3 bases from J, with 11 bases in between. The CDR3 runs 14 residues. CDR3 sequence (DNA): TGTGCCAGCAGCGAACGGGGGTTTGGAAACACCATATATTTT. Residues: CASSERGFGNTIYF.

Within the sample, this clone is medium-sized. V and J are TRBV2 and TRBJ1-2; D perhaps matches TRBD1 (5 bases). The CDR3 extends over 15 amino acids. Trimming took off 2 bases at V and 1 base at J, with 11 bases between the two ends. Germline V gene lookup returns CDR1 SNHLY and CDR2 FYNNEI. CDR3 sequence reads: CASSEITGDNYGYTF. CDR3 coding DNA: TGTGCCAGCAGTGAAATAACAGGTGATAACTATGGCTACACCTTC.

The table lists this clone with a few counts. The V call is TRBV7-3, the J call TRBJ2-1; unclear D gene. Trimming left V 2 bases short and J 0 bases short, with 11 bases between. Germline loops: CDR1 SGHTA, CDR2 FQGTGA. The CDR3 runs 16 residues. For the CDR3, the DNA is TGTGCCAGCAGCTTATCTGCGGACGGCTCCTACAATGAGCAGTTCTTC. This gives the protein CASSLSADGSYNEQFF.

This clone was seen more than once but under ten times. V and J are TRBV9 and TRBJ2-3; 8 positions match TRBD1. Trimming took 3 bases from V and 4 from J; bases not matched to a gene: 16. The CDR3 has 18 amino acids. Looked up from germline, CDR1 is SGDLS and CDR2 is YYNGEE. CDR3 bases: TGTGCCAGCAGCGGCAGTGTTAATTACAGGGGGTTAGCAGATACGCAGTATTTT. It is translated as CASSGSVNYRGLADTQYF.

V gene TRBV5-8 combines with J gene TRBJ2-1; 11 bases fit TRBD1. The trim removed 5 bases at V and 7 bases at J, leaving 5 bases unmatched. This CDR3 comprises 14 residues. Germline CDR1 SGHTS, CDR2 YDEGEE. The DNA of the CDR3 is TGTGCCAGCAGTCGGGACAGGGGGTGGAATGAGCAGTTCTTC. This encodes CASSRDRGWNEQFF.

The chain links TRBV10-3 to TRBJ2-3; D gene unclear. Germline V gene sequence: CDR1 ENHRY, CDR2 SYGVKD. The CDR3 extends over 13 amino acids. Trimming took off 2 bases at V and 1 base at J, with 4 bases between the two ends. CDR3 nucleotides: TGTGCCATCAGTGAGCGGGGCACAGATACGCAGTATTTT. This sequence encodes CAISERGTDTQYF.

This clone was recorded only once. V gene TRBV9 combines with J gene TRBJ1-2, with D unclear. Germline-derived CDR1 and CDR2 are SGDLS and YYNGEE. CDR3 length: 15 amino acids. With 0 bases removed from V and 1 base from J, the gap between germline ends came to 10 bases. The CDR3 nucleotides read TGTGCCAGCAGCGTAGGCGATACAATTAACTATGGCTACACCTTC. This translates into CASSVGDTINYGYTF.

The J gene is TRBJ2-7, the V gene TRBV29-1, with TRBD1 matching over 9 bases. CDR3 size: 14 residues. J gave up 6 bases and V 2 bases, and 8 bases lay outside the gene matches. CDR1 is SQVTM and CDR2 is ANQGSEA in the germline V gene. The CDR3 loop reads CSVEILGQGGEQYF. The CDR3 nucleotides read TGCAGCGTTGAAATACTGGGACAGGGAGGCGAGCAGTACTTC.

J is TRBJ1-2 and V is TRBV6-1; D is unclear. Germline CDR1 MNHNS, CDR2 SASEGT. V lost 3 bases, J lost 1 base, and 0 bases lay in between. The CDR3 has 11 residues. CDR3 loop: CASSDNYGYTF. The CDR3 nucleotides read TGTGCCAGCAGTGATAACTATGGCTACACCTTC.

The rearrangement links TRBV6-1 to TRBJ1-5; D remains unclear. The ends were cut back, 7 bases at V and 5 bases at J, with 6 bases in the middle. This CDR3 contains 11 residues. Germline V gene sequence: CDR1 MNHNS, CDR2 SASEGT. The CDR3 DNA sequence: TGTGCCAGCAACGACGATCAGCCCCAGCATTTT. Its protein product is CASNDDQPQHF.

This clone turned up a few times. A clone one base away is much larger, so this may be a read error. The CDR3 region is CASSYSVGHGQYF. As DNA, the CDR3 is TGTGCCAGCAGTTACTCAGTGGGCCACGGGCAGTACTTC. The chain links TRBV6-5 to TRBJ2-7; D is ambiguous. V was shortened by 0 bases and J by 9 bases, with 12 bases between the two germline ends. There are 13 residues in the CDR3. The germline CDR1 and CDR2 sequences are MNHEY and SVGAGI.

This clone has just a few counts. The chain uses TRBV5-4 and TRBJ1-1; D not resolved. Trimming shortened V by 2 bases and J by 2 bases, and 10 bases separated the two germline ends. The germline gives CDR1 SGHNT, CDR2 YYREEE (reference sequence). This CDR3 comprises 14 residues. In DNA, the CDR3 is TGTGCCAGCAGCTTTTGGGGAGGAAACACTGAAGCTTTCTTT. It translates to CASSFWGGNTEAFF.

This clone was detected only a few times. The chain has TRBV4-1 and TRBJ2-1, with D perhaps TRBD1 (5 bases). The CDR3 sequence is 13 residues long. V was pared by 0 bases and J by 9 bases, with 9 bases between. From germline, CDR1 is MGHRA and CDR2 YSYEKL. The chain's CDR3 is CASSQDPGFEQFF. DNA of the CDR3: TGCGCCAGCAGCCAAGATCCAGGGTTTGAGCAGTTCTTC.

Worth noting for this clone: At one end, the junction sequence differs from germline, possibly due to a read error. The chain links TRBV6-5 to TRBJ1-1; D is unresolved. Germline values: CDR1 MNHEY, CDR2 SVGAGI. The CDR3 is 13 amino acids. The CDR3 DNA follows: TGTGCCATCAGTGTGGATGGCAACACTGAAGCTTTCTTT. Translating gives CAISVDGNTEAFF.

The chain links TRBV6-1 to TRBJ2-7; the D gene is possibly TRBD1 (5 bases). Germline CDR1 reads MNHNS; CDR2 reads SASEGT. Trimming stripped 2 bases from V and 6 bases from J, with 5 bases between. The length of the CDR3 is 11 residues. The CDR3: CASSEQGEQYF. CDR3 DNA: TGTGCCAGCAGTGAACAGGGCGAGCAGTACTTC.

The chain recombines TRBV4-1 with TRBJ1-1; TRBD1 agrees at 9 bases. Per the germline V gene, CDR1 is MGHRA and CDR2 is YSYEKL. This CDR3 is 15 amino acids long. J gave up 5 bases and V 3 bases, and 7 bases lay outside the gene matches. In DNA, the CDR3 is TGCGCCAGCAGCCACCCTAGGACAGGGGTTACTGAAGCTTTCTTT. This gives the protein CASSHPRTGVTEAFF.

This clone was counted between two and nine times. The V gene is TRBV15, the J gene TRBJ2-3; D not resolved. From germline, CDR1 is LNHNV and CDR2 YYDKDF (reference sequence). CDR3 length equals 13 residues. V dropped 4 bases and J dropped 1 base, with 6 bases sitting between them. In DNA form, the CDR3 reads TGTGCCACCAGCATACTCGGCACAGATACGCAGTATTTT. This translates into CATSILGTDTQYF.

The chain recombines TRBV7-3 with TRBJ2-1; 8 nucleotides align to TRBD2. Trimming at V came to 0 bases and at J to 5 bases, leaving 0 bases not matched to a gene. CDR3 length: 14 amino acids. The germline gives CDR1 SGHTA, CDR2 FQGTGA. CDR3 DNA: TGTGCCAGCAGCTTAACAGCGGGAGACAATGAGCAGTTCTTC. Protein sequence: CASSLTAGDNEQFF.

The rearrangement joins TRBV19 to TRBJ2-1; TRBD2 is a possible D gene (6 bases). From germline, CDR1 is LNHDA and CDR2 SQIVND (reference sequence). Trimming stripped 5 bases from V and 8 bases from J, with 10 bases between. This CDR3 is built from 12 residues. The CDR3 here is CASSATSYEQFF. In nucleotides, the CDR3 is TGTGCCAGTAGTGCTACTAGCTATGAGCAGTTCTTC.